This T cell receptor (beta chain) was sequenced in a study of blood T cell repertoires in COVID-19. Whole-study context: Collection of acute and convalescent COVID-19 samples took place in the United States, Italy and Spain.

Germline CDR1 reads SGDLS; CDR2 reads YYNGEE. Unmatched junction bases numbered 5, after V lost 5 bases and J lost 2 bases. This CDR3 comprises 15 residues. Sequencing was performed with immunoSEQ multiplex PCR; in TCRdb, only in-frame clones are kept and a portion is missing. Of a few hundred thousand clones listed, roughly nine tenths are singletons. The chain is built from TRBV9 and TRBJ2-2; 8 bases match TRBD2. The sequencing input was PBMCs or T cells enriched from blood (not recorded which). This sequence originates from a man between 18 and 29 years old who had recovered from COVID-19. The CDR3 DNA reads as TGTGCCAGCAGAGGTAGCGGGGACAACACCGGGGAGCTGTTTTTT. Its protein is CASRGSGDNTGELFF.